This T cell receptor (beta chain) was sequenced in a study of blood T cell repertoires in COVID-19 (dated by TCRdb to 2020 to 2021). In terms of the full investigation: Collaborator samples came from the United States, Italy and Spain and covered acute and convalescent phases of COVID-19. The material from the prospective study consisted of cDNA or gDNA derived from T cells, B-cell-depleted T cells, or PBMCs. Deeply sampled blood TCRbeta repertoires from subjects exposed to, actively infected with, or recovered from COVID-19 were included in the dataset. The repertoires were made available in a free public database intended to serve as a resource for research on the immune response to SARS-CoV-2. The samples were drawn from two sources: the first 160 participants of the ongoing ImmuneRACE study, and 1,200 or so subjects contributed by 6 global collaborators. The sample metadata nearly always contained a de-identified subject ID, COVID-19 status, age in years and sex. Where available, HLA class I and class II types were taken from metadata supplied by the sample provider and were not determined by assay-based typing.

The research as a whole found: Clinical and demographic metadata were provided uncurated, with the amount varying by source and participant.

Collaborating institutions collected whole blood in K2EDTA tubes following their own protocols. For TCRbeta analysis, collaborators shipped samples in one of three forms: frozen whole blood, isolated PBMCs, or DNA extracted from either of those sample types. TCRbeta CDR3 regions were amplified from genomic DNA by means of the immunoSEQ Assay, a bias-controlled multiplex PCR. On the authors' methods: Nucleated cell counts per sample were estimated from amplification of reference gene primers within the assay. Sequence reads were collapsed and filtered to measure the absolute abundance of every unique TCRbeta CDR3 rearrangement. For each sample, productive Simpson clonality was calculated by taking the square root of Simpson's diversity index across productive rearrangements. TCRdb re-hosts the immuneACCESS table, in-frame sequences only. Its copies lack some clones; in the studies checked, an unresolved V gene accounts for under half of them, and the cause for the rest is not known. Clonal size and the V and J genes are those of that table, whereas D and trimming came from the DNA. Counted in this sample were about 50,000 clones; roughly 88% of them appeared once. Together, the top ten hold less than 20% of the sample.

This clone was observed once. It lacks a known antigen. One base away there is no much larger clone; base qualities are not given. V ends up 2 bases short and J 5 bases short, with an unmatched junction base count of 6. The CDR3 has 16 amino acids, counting the end cysteine and phenylalanine. Solely the CDR3 DNA is kept, with 48 bases framed from the first base. The germline V gene sets CDR1 to SGHVS and CDR2 to FNYEAQ. The receptor's source is a human donor in a cohort sampled during active COVID-19. The donor label of this sample is uncertain. The rearranged chain carries TRBV7-6 and TRBJ2-5, with TRBD2 identical over 12 junction bases. Sequencing was done on a sample of peripheral blood. The encoded CDR3 is CASSLPSGGARETQYF. At the DNA level, the sequence is TGTGCCAGCAGCTTACCTAGCGGGGGGGCCAGGGAGACCCAGTACTTC.